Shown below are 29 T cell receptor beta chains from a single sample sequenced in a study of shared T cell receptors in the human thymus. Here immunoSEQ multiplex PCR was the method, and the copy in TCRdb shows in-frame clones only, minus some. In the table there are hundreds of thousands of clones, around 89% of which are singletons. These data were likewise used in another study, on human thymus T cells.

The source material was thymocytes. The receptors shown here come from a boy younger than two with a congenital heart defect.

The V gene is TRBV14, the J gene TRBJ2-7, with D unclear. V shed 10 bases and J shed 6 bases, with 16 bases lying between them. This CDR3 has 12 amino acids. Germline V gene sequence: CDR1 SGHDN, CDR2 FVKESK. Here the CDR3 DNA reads TGTGCCACCTCTTTCAGGCCCTCCGAGCAGTACTTC. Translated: CATSFRPSEQYF.

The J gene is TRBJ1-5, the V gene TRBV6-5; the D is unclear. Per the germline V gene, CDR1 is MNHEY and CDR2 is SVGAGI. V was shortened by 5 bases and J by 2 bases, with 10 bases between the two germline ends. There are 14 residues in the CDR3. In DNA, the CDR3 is TGTGCCAGCAGTACACGGCGGGGCAATCAGCCCCAGCATTTT. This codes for CASSTRRGNQPQHF.

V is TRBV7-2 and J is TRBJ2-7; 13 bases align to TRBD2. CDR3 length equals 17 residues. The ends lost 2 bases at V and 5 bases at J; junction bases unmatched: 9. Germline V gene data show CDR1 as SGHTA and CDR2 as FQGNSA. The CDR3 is CASSLTLAGGGFDEQYF. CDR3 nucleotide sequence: TGTGCCAGCAGCTTAACACTAGCGGGAGGGGGATTCGACGAGCAGTACTTC.

The CDR3 is CASSLDRGRNTGELFF. The CDR3 DNA is TGTGCCAGCAGCTTGGACAGGGGGCGCAACACCGGGGAGCTGTTTTTT. The chain employs TRBV11-2 and TRBJ2-2, with 11 bases matching TRBD1. Germline CDR1 SGHAT, CDR2 FQNNGV. This CDR3 spans 16 amino acids. The junction had 2 bases not matched to a gene; V was cut back by 3 bases and J by 2 bases.

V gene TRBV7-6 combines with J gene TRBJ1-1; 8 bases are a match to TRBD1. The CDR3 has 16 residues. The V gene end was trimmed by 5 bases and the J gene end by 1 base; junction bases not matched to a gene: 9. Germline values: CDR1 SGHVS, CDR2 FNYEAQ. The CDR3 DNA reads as TGTGCCAGCAGCCCTCCCGGGACAGGACCGAACACTGAAGCTTTCTTT. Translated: CASSPPGTGPNTEAFF.

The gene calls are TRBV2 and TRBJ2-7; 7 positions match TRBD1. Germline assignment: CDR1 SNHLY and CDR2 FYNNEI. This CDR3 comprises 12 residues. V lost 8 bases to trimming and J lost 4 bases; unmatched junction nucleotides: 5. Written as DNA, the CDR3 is TGTGCCAGCGGGACAGTAGGTTACGAGCAGTACTTC. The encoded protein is CASGTVGYEQYF.

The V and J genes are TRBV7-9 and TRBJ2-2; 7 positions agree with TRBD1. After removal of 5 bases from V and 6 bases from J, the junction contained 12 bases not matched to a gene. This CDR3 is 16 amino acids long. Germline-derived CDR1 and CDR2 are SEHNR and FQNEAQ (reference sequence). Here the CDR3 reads CASSLKQGKPSGELFF. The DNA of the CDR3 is TGTGCCAGCAGCCTCAAACAGGGGAAGCCCTCCGGGGAGCTGTTTTTT. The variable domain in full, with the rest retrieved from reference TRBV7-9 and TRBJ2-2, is DTGVSQNPRHKITKRGQNVTFRCDPISEHNRLYWYRQTLGQGPEFLTYFQNEAQLEKSRLLSDRFSAERPKGSFSTLEIQRTEQGDSAMYLCASSLKQGKPSGELFFGEGSRLTVL.

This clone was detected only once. CDR3 in DNA: TGTGCCAGCAGTTTAAAGTTCGAGCGGGACACCTCCTACAATGAGCAGTTCTTC. Its translation is CASSLKFERDTSYNEQFF. V usage is TRBV27 and J usage is TRBJ2-1; tentatively, D is TRBD2 (7 bases). Germline CDR1 is MNHEY and CDR2 is SMNVEV (reference sequence). This CDR3 region has 18 residues. V was cut by 2 bases and J by 0 bases, with 17 bases left in between.

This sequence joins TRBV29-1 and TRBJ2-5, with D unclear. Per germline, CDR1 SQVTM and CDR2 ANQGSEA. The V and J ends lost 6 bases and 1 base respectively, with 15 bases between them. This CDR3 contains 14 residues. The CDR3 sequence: CSVLPPGSQETQYF. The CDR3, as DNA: TGCAGCGTCCTCCCCCCGGGTAGCCAAGAGACCCAGTACTTC.

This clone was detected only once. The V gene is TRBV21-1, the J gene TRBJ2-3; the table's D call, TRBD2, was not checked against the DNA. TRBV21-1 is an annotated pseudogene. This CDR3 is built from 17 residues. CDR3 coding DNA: TGTGCCAGCAGGAAGGTAGCTAGCGGGAGGGCCAAAGATACGCAGTATTTT. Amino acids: CASRKVASGRAKDTQYF.

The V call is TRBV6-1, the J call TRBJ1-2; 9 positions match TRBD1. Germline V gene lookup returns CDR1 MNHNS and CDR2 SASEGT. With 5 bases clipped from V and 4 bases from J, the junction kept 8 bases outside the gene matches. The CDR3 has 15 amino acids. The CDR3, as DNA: TGTGCCAGCAGTACGGGACAGGGTTCGGCCTATGGCTACACCTTC. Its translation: CASSTGQGSAYGYTF.

The CDR3 sequence is CASTEGAGSDEQYF. The CDR3 DNA sequence: TGTGCCAGCACCGAAGGTGCAGGTTCAGACGAGCAGTACTTC. The chain carries TRBV6-1 and TRBJ2-7; D call uncertain. CDR3 length: 14 amino acids. Per the germline V gene, CDR1 is MNHNS and CDR2 is SASEGT. The V and J ends lost 7 bases and 5 bases respectively, with 18 bases between them.

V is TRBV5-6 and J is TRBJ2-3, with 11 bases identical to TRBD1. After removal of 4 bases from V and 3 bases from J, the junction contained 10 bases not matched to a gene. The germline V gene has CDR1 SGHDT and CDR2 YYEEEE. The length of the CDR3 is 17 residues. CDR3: CASSPDKWDRGTDTQYF. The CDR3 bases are TGTGCCAGCAGCCCGGACAAGTGGGACAGGGGGACAGATACGCAGTATTTT.

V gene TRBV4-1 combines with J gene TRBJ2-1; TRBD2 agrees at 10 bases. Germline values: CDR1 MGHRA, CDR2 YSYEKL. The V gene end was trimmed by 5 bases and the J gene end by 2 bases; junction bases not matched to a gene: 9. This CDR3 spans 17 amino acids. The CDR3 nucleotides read TGCGCCAGCAGCTACCCATCCACTAGCGGGACCTACAATGAGCAGTTCTTC. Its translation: CASSYPSTSGTYNEQFF.

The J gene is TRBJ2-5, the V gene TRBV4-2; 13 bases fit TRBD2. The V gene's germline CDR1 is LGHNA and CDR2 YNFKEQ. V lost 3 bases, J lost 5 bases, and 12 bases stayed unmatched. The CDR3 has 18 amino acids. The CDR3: CASSHHVGLAGRVETQYF. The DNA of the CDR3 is TGTGCCAGCAGCCACCACGTGGGACTAGCGGGAAGGGTGGAGACCCAGTACTTC.

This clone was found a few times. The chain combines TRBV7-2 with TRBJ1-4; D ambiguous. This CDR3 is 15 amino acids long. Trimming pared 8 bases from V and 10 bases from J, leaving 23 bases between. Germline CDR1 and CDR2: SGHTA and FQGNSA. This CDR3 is CASAAAAPGYGKLFF. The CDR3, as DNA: TGTGCCAGCGCAGCAGCGGCCCCCGGATATGGAAAACTGTTTTTT.

The CDR3 here is CASSLDGQGANTEAFF. CDR3 coding DNA: TGCGCCAGCAGCTTGGATGGACAGGGGGCGAACACTGAAGCTTTCTTT. This chain joins TRBV5-1 and TRBJ1-1, with 11 bases fitting TRBD1. CDR3 length: 16 residues. The V and J ends lost 0 bases and 1 base, in that order; junction bases with no gene match: 2. Germline V gene sequence: CDR1 SGHRS, CDR2 YFSETQ.

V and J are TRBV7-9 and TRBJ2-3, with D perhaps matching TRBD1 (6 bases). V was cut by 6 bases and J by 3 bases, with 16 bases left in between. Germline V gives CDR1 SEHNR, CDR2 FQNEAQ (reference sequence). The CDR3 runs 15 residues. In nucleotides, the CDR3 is TGTGCCAGCAGTTCCCGCCTAGGGGGAACAGATACGCAGTATTTT. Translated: CASSSRLGGTDTQYF.

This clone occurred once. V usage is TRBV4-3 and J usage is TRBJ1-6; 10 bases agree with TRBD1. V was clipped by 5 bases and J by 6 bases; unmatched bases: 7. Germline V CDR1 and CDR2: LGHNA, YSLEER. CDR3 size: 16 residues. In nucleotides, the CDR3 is TGCGCCAGCAGCTACCGGGACAGGGGCCTTAATTCACCCCTCCACTTT. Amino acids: CASSYRDRGLNSPLHF.

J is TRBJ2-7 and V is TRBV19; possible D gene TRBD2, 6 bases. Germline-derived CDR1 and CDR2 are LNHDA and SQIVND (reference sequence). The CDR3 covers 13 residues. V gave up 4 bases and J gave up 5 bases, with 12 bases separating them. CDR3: CASSTLPGDEQYF. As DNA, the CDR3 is TGTGCCAGTAGTACGCTCCCGGGGGACGAGCAGTACTTC.

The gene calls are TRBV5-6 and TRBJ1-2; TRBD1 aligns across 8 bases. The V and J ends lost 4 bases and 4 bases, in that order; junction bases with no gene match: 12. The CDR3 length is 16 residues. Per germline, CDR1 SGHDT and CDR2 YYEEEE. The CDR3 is CASSPIPGQEIYGYTF. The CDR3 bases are TGTGCCAGCAGCCCAATTCCGGGACAGGAGATCTATGGCTACACCTTC.

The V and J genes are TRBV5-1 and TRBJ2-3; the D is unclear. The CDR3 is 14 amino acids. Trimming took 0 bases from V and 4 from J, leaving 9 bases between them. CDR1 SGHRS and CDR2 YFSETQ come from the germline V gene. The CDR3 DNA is TGCGCCAGCAGCTTGGACGCTAGGCCAGATACGCAGTATTTT. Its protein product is CASSLDARPDTQYF.

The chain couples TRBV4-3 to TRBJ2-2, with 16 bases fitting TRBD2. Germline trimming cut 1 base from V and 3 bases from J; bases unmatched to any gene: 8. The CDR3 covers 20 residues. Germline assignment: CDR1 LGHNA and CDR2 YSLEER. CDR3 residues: CASSQGWGLAGGPDTGELFF. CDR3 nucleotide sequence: TGCGCCAGCAGCCAAGGTTGGGGACTAGCGGGAGGGCCGGACACCGGGGAGCTGTTTTTT.

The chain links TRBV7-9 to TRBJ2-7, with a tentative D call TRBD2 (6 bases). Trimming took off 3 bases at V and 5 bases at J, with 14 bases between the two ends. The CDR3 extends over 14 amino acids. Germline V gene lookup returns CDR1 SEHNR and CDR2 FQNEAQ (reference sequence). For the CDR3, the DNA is TGTGCCAGCAGCTTCTCCCCGGGGGTACACGAGCAGTACTTC. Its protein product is CASSFSPGVHEQYF. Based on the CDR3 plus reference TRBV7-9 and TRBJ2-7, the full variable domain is DTGVSQNPRHKITKRGQNVTFRCDPISEHNRLYWYRQTLGQGPEFLTYFQNEAQLEKSRLLSDRFSAERPKGSFSTLEIQRTEQGDSAMYLCASSFSPGVHEQYFGPGTRLTVT.

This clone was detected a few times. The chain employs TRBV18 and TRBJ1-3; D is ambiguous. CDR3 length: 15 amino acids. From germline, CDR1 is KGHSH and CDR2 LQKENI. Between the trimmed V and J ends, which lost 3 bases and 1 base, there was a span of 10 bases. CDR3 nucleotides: TGTGCCAGCTCACCGGCGAGGGAGTCTGGAAACACCATATATTTT. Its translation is CASSPARESGNTIYF.

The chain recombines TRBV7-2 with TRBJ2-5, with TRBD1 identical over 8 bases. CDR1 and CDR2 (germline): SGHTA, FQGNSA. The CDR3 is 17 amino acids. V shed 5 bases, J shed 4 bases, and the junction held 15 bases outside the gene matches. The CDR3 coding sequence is TGTGCCAGCAGCCCGAGGGACAGGAGTTTGGCGGGAGAGACCCAGTACTTC. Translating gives CASSPRDRSLAGETQYF.

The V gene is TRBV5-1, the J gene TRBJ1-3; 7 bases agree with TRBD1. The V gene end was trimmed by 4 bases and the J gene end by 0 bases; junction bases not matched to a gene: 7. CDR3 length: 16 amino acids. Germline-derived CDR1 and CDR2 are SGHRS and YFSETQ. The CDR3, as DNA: TGCGCCAGCAGCGCGGGACAGTTCCACTCTGGAAACACCATATATTTT. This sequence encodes CASSAGQFHSGNTIYF.

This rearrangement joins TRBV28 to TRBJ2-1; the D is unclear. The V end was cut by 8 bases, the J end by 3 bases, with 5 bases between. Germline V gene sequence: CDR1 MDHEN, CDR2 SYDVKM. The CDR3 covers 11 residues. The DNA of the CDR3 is TGTGCCAGCCAGCGCTACAATGAGCAGTTCTTC. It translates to CASQRYNEQFF.

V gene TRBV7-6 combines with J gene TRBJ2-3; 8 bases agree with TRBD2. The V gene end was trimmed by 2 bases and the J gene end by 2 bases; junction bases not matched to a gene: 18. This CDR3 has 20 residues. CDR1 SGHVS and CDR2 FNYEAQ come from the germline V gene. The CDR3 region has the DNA TGTGCCAGCAGCTTACCCCCACTAGCGGCTCGTGCACATCACACAGATACGCAGTATTTT. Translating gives CASSLPPLAARAHHTDTQYF.